The 13 T cell receptor beta chains reported below all come from one sample, sequenced in a study of early T cells in non-severe SARS-CoV-2 infection. TCRdb independently ran MiXCR on the 5' RACE reads; one entry per CDR3 protein. The data hold around 60,000 distinct CDR3 sequences, with about 13% observed a single time. Sequencing used whole blood. The receptors originated from an adult who was a healthcare worker with PCR-confirmed SARS-CoV-2 infection or an uninfected control (not recorded which).

The table lists this clonotype with many counts. The rearrangement links TRBV20-1 to TRBJ1-2; TRBD1 agrees at 7 bases. CDR3 length equals 13 residues. V shed 6 bases and J 3 bases; nucleotides not matched to a gene: 7. The V gene's germline CDR1 is DFQATT and CDR2 SNEGSKA (reference sequence). CDR3 residues: CSARTGADYGYTF. DNA of the CDR3: TGCAGTGCCCGCACAGGGGCAGACTATGGCTACACCTTC.

There are a few counts of this clonotype. The CDR3 protein is CSAAGLAGVGDTQYF. CDR3 sequence (DNA): TGCAGCGCCGCCGGACTAGCGGGAGTAGGAGATACGCAGTATTTT. The rearrangement uses TRBV29-1 and TRBJ2-3; 13 bases line up with TRBD2. This CDR3 has 15 residues. Germline-derived CDR1 and CDR2 are SQVTM and ANQGSEA. J lost 5 bases, V lost 7 bases, and 9 bases had no gene match.

The table lists this clonotype with many counts. The V gene is TRBV18, the J gene TRBJ1-5; 7 bases are a match to TRBD1. In germline, CDR1 is KGHSH, CDR2 LQKENI. Germline trimming cut 6 bases from V and 4 bases from J; bases unmatched to any gene: 6. The CDR3 totals 14 residues. The CDR3 DNA reads as TGTGCCAGCTCCCCTGACAGGGTGAATCAGCCCCAGCATTTT. Translation: CASSPDRVNQPQHF.

This clonotype was recorded many times. The rearrangement uses TRBV12-3 or TRBV12-4 and TRBJ1-2; a weak D match, TRBD1 (6 bases). The CDR3 covers 14 residues. V was shortened by 8 bases and J by 0 bases, with 13 bases between the two germline ends. CDR3 in DNA: TGTGCCAGCTGGACGGGACAAGCTAACTATGGCTACACCTTC. Translated: CASWTGQANYGYTF.

This clonotype was counted many times. The chain carries TRBV11-2 and TRBJ2-4; no firm D call. There are 15 residues in the CDR3. The germline V gene has CDR1 SGHAT and CDR2 FQNNGV. Trimming shortened V by 4 bases and J by 8 bases, and 18 bases separated the two germline ends. The CDR3 protein is CASSSPLRKGYIQYF. For the CDR3, the DNA is TGTGCCAGCAGCTCCCCCCTGAGGAAAGGATACATTCAGTACTTC. The variable domain in full, with the rest retrieved from reference TRBV11-2 and TRBJ2-4, is EAGVAQSPRYKIIEKRQSVAFWCNPISGHATLYWYQQILGQGPKLLIQFQNNGVVDDSQLPKDRFSAERLKGVDSTLKIQPAKLEDSAVYLCASSSPLRKGYIQYFGAGTRLSVL.

This clonotype was picked up a small number of times. This chain links TRBV9 with TRBJ1-1, with D perhaps TRBD1 (6 bases). CDR3 size: 17 residues. V lost 0 bases, J lost 4 bases, and 19 bases lay in between. CDR1 is SGDLS, CDR2 YYNGEE, per germline. In DNA form, the CDR3 reads TGTGCCAGCAGCGTAGGAACAGGGTTTCTCCTTAGCACTGAAGCTTTCTTT. Its protein is CASSVGTGFLLSTEAFF.

The chain couples TRBV20-1 to TRBJ1-2, with unresolved D. Germline CDR1 and CDR2: DFQATT and SNEGSKA (reference sequence). This CDR3 contains 11 residues. V was trimmed by 5 bases and J by 6 bases, leaving 10 bases between them. The CDR3 here is CSARRLDGYTF. The CDR3 DNA reads as TGCAGTGCTCGTCGTTTGGATGGCTACACCTTC.

The chain employs TRBV19 and TRBJ2-1; 7 nucleotides line up with TRBD2. The ends lost 1 base at V and 5 bases at J; junction bases unmatched: 5. The CDR3 has 15 amino acids. CDR1 LNHDA and CDR2 SQIVND come from the germline V gene (reference sequence). CDR3 sequence: CASSIGASGNNEQFF. DNA for the CDR3: TGTGCCAGTAGTATAGGGGCTAGCGGAAACAATGAGCAGTTCTTC. Combining the CDR3 with reference TRBV19 and TRBJ2-1 gives the whole variable domain DGGITQSPKYLFRKEGQNVTLSCEQNLNHDAMYWYRQDPGQGLRLIYYSQIVNDFQKGDIAEGYSVSREKKESFPLTVTSAQKNPTAFYLCASSIGASGNNEQFFGPGTRLTVL.

This chain links TRBV21-1 with TRBJ1-3. TRBV21-1 is assigned pseudogene status. This CDR3 has 13 amino acids. The CDR3 here is CAITTSSGNTIYF. Written as DNA, the CDR3 is TGTGCCATCACAACGAGCTCTGGAAACACCATATATTTT.

The rearrangement joins TRBV28 to TRBJ2-7; the D gene is possibly TRBD1 (6 bases). V lost 11 bases and J 0 bases, leaving 8 bases between the germline ends. CDR1 is MDHEN, CDR2 SYDVKM, per germline. The CDR3 has 11 amino acids. CDR3 bases: TGTGCCTCAGGGGCCTCCTACGAGCAGTACTTC. It yields the protein CASGASYEQYF.

This clonotype is medium-sized (0.01 to 0.1%) in the sample. The V gene is TRBV19, the J gene TRBJ2-2; perhaps TRBD2 as D (6 bases). Deletions cut 7 bases from V and 5 bases from J, with 11 bases between. The CDR3 loop spans 13 amino acids. Germline CDR1 and CDR2: LNHDA and SQIVND (reference sequence). The CDR3 DNA reads TGTGCCAGTACCGCGGGACCTACCGGGGAGCTGTTTTTT. Its translation is CASTAGPTGELFF.

Regarding this clonotype: No DNA is shown, since the ends of the CDR3 on it are uncertain; the CDR3 is the one TCRdb lists. V gene TRBV29-1 combines with J gene TRBJ1-3. CDR1 SQVTM and CDR2 ANQGSEA come from the germline V gene. 14 amino acids form the CDR3, both terminal residues included. CDR3 protein: CSVGGGNSGNTTYF.

This clonotype was seen a few times. The J gene is TRBJ1-1, the V gene TRBV10-3, with TRBD1 matching over 9 bases. In germline, CDR1 is ENHRY, CDR2 SYGVKD. CDR3 size: 16 residues. V lost 6 bases and J lost 4; bases outside the gene matches: 12. The CDR3 here is CAIRTGTGSSGTEAFF. In DNA, the CDR3 is TGTGCCATCAGGACCGGGACAGGGAGTAGCGGCACTGAAGCTTTCTTT.